The rows below give T cell receptor beta chains drawn from one sample of a study of blood T cell repertoires in COVID-19. The table came from immunoSEQ multiplex PCR; TCRdb's copy has only in-frame clones and leaves some out. This table has roughly 190,000 clones, about four fifths appearing once. The specimen sequenced was peripheral blood. The receptors shown here come from a woman aged 40 to 50 with acute or convalescent COVID-19. CDR3s leave out the opening cysteine and the closing phenylalanine or tryptophan. The order of the fields is CDR3 protein, J gene, V gene.

ARSGQGSEKLF TRBJ1-4 TRBV10-1
ASSMLHGTDTQY TRBJ2-3 TRBV19
ASSPGTSGGAGELF TRBJ2-2 TRBV5-1
SVEGQGTEGYT TRBJ1-2 TRBV29-1
ASSFYSINGNTIY TRBJ1-3 TRBV19
ASGNRALNTEAF TRBJ1-1 TRBV19
ASSSWDRGVTDTQY TRBJ2-3 TRBV7-9
AWDRVAYEQY TRBJ2-7 TRBV30
ASSPPDRRYGYT TRBJ1-2 TRBV18
AKGLAGPDTQY TRBJ2-3 TRBV24-1
ASSYRGTLNEQF TRBJ2-1 TRBV6-5
AWSAGQRGNTIY TRBJ1-3 TRBV30
AISEQLQGGSYEQY TRBJ2-7 TRBV10-3
ASTEPTGDTEAF TRBJ1-1 TRBV2
ASSLRSGYNEQF TRBJ2-1 TRBV27
ASSAYLAGGDTQY TRBJ2-3 TRBV5-1
ASSPSLAGEETQY TRBJ2-5 TRBV18
ASSPWGTGGDQPQH TRBJ1-5 TRBV3-1/TRBV3-2
ATSRGNPRDSGGYT TRBJ1-2 TRBV15
ARAAGGPRFGYEQY TRBJ2-7 TRBV27
ASRPRQVLNSPLH TRBJ1-6 TRBV6-5
ASSQTGTTGELF TRBJ2-2 TRBV2